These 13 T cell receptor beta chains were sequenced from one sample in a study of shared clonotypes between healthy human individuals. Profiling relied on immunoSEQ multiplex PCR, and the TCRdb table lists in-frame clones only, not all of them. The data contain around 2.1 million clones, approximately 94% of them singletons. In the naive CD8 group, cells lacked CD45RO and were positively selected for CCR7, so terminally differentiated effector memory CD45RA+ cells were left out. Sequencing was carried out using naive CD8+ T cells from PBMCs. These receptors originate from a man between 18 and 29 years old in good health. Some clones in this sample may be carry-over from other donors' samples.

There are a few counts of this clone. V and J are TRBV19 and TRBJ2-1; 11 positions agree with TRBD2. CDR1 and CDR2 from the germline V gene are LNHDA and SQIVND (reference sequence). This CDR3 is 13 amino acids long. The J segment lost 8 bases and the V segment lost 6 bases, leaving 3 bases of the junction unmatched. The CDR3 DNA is TGTGCCAGTAGGACTAGCGGGATTTATGAGCAGTTCTTC. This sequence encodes CASRTSGIYEQFF.

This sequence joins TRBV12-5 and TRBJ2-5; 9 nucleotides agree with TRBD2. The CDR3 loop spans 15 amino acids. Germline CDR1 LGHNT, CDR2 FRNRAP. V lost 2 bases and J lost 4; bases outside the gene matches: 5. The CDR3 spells CASGLFSGSGETQYF. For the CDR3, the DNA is TGTGCTAGTGGTTTGTTTAGCGGGAGTGGAGAGACCCAGTACTTC.

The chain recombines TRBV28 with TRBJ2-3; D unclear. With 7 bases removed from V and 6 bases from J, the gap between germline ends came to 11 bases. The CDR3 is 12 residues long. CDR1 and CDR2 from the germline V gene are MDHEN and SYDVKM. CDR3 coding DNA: TGTGCCAGCACTCAAGTACATGATACGCAGTATTTT. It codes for CASTQVHDTQYF.

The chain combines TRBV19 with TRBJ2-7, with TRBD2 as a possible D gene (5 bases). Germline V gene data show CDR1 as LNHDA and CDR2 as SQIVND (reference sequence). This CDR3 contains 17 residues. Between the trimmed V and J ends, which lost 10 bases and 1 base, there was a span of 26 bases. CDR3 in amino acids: CATSTAARVKRSYEQYF. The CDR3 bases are TGTGCCACTAGCACCGCGGCAAGAGTTAAGAGATCCTACGAGCAGTACTTC.

CDR3 in DNA: TGTGCCAGCAGCGCCGGGGTGGGTGGAGAGACCCAGTACTTC. Translation gives CASSAGVGGETQYF. This sequence joins TRBV9 and TRBJ2-5, with D maybe TRBD2 (5 bases). This CDR3 has 14 residues. Germline V gives CDR1 SGDLS, CDR2 YYNGEE. The V end lost 3 bases, the J end lost 4 bases, and 13 bases lay between the germline ends.

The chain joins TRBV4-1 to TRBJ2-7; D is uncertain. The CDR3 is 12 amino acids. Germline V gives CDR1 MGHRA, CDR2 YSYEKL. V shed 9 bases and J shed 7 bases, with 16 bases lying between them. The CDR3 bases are TGCGCCAGTACTGGTTGGGGTGGGGAGCAGTACTTC. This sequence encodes CASTGWGGEQYF.

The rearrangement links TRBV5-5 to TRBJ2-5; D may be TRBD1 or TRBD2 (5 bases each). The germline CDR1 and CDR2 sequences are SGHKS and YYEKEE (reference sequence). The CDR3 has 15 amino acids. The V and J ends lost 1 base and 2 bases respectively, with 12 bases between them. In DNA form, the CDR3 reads TGTGCCAGCAGCTTGTTGCAGGGACGTCAAGAGACCCAGTACTTC. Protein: CASSLLQGRQETQYF. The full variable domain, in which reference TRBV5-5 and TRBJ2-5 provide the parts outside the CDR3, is DAGVTQSPTHLIKTRGQQVTLRCSPISGHKSVSWYQQVLGQGPQFIFQYYEKEERGRGNFPDRFSARQFPNYSSELNVNALLLGDSALYLCASSLLQGRQETQYFGPGTRLLVL.

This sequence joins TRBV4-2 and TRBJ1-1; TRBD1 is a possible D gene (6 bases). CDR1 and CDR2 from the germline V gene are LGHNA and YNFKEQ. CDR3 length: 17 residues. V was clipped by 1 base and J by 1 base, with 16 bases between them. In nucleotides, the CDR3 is TGTGCCAGCAGCCAAGTCCGTAGGGAGGGGGGGAACACTGAAGCTTTCTTT. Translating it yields CASSQVRREGGNTEAFF.

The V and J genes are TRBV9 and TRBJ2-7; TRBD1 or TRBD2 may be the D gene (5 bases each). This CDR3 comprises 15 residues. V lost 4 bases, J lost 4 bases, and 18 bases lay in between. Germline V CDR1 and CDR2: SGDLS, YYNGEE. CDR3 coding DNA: TGTGCCAGCAGCATTTCAGGGACGGGGAGTTACGAGCAGTACTTC. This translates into CASSISGTGSYEQYF. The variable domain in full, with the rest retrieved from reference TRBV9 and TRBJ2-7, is DSGVTQTPKHLITATGQRVTLRCSPRSGDLSVYWYQQSLDQGLQFLIQYYNGEERAKGNILERFSAQQFPDLHSELNLSSLELGDSALYFCASSISGTGSYEQYFGPGTRLTVT.

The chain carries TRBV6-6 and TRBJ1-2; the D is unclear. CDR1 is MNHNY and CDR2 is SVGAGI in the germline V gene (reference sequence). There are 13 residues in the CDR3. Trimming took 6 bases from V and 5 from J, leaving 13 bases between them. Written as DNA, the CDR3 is TGTGCCAGCAGGTCGGACGGGAGATATGGCTACACCTTC. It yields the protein CASRSDGRYGYTF.

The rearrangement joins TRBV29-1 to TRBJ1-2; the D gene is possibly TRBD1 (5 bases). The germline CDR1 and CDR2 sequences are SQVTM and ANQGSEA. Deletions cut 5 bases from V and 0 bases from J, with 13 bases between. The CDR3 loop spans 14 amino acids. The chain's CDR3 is CSVLGGVANYGYTF. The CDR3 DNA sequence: TGCAGCGTTCTGGGGGGGGTAGCTAACTATGGCTACACCTTC. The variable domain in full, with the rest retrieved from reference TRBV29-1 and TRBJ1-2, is SAVISQKPSRDICQRGTSLTIQCQVDSQVTMMFWYRQQPGQSLTLIATANQGSEATYESGFVIDKFPISRPNLTFSTLTVSNMSPEDSSIYLCSVLGGVANYGYTFGSGTRLTVV.

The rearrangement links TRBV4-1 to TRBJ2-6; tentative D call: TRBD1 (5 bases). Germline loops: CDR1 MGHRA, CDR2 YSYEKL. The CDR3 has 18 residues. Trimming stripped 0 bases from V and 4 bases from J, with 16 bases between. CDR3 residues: CASSQDPQGIVGANVLTF. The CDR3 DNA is TGCGCCAGCAGCCAAGATCCTCAGGGTATCGTGGGGGCCAACGTCCTGACTTTC.

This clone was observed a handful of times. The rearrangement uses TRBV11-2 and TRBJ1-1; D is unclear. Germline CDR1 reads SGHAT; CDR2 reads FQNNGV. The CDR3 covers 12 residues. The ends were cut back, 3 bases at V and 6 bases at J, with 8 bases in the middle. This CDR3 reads CASSFGSPEAFF. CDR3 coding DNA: TGTGCCAGCAGCTTCGGGAGTCCTGAAGCTTTCTTT.